The clone carrying this TCR beta chain turned up a few times. Its antigen is currently unknown. The data originate from a study of blood T cells in healthy people across ages. Study-wide results and limits: Unsorted PBMC material precluded a definitive naive versus antigen-experienced comparison.

A sample-barcoded 5' primer and a J-beta primer mix were used in a second PCR of roughly 7 to 12 cycles. MiXCR was run by TCRdb on the 5' RACE reads, yielding one entry per CDR3 protein. This sample has 600,000 to 900,000 distinct CDR3 sequences; roughly 25% occur once, and the top ten carry 3%. The CDR3 contains 14 residues. Germline CDR1 reads LGHDT; CDR2 reads YNNKEL (reference sequence). Trimming stripped 4 bases from V and 9 bases from J, with 19 bases between. These same records also appear under a second study, on T cells of mothers and their children. As that study records: Related mother-child pairs shared marginally more repertoire than unrelated pairs, though not significantly.

This TCR came from a boy aged 5-17 years in good health. This chain joins TRBV3-1 and TRBJ2-7; no clear D gene. The sample taken for sequencing was blood. In nucleotides, the CDR3 is TGTGCCAGCAGCCCGCGAGATTCCCTATCGGGGCAGTACTTC. Translated: CASSPRDSLSGQYF.